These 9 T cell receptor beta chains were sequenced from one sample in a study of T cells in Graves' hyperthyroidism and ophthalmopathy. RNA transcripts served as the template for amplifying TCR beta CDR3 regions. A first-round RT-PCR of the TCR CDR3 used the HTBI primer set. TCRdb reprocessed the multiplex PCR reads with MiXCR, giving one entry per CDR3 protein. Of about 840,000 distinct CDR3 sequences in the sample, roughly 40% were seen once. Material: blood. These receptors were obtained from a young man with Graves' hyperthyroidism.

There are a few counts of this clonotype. CDR3 protein: CASSLDLRGEDYGYTF. The DNA of the CDR3 is TGTGCCAGCAGCTTAGACCTCAGGGGAGAGGACTATGGCTACACCTTC. The chain couples TRBV11-2 to TRBJ1-2, with D possibly matching TRBD1 (6 bases). Deletions cut 0 bases from V and 3 bases from J, with 14 bases between. Germline V gene sequence: CDR1 SGHAT, CDR2 FQNNGV. This CDR3 spans 16 amino acids.

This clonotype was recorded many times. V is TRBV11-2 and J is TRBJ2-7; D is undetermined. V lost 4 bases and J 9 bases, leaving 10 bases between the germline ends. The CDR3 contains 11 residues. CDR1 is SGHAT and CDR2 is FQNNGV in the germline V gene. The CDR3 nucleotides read TGTGCCAGCAGCTCCCAGACACCGCAGTACTTC. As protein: CASSSQTPQYF.

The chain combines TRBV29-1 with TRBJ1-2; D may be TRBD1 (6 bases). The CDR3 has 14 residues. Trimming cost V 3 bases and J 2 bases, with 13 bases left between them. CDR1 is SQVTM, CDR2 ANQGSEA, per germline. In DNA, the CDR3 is TGCAGCGTTGAGGGTCAGGGGACAAACTATGGCTACACCTTC. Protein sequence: CSVEGQGTNYGYTF.

CDR3 in amino acids: CASPHLGQSLNYGYTF. As DNA, the CDR3 is TGTGCCAGCCCCCACTTGGGGCAGAGCCTGAACTATGGCTACACCTTC. J is TRBJ1-2 and V is TRBV25-1, with D possibly being TRBD1 (5 bases). The germline gives CDR1 MGHDK, CDR2 SYGVNS. The CDR3 sequence is 16 residues long. The V and J ends lost 8 bases and 2 bases respectively, with 21 bases between them.

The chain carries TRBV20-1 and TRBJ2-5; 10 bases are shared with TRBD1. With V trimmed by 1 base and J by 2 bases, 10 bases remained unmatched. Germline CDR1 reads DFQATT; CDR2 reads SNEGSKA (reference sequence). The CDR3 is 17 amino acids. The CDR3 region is CSARGWGTGAYQETQYF. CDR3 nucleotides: TGCAGTGCTAGAGGTTGGGGGACAGGGGCTTATCAAGAGACCCAGTACTTC.

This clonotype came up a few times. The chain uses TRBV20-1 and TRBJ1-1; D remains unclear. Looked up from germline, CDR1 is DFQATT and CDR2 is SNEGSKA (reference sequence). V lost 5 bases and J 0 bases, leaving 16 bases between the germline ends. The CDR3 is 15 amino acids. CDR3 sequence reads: CSAVVSGRLNTEAFF. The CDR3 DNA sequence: TGCAGTGCTGTGGTCTCTGGGCGCTTGAACACTGAAGCTTTCTTT.

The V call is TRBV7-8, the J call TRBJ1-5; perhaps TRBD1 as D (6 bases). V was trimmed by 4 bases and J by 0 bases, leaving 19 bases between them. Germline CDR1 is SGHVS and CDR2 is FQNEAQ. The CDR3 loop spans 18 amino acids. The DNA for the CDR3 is TGTGCCAGCAGCTCGGACGGGGCGGGGGCCTATAGCAATCAGCCCCAGCATTTT. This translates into CASSSDGAGAYSNQPQHF.

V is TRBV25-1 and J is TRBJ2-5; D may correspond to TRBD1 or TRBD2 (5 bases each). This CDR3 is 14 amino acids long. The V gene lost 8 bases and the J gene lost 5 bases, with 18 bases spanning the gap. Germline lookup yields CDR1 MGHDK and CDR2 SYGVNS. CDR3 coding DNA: TGTGCCAGCGGGGTGGCGGGTTCAGGGGAGACCCAGTACTTC. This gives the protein CASGVAGSGETQYF.

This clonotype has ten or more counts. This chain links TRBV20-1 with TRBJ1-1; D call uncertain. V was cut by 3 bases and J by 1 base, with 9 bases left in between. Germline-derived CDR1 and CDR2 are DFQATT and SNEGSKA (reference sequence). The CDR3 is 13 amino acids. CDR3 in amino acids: CSASRSWNTEAFF. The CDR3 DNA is TGCAGTGCTAGTCGCTCATGGAACACTGAAGCTTTCTTT.